Below are 18 T cell receptor beta chains sequenced from a single sample in a study of human T cells and chemical hapten exposure. Sample time point: patch test 2, 6 weeks after DPC sensitization. Treatment reported: therapeutic diphenylcyclopropenone sensitization with weekly scalp DPC. TCRdb processed the RACE reads anew with MiXCR; each CDR3 protein has one entry. The sample consists of 73,000 or so distinct CDR3 sequences, 8.5% of them appearing once. The source was whole blood, collected in connection with sensitization to the hapten diphenylcyclopropenone (DPC). Receptor source: a woman between 50 and 59 years old with alopecia areata. Some clones in this sample may be carry-over from other donors' samples.

At least ten counts were recorded for this clonotype. The gene calls are TRBV29-1 and TRBJ2-7; 11 nucleotides align to TRBD2. The CDR3 length is 14 residues. V dropped 6 bases and J dropped 6; count of bases not matched to a gene: 10. CDR1 is SQVTM, CDR2 ANQGSEA, per germline. The CDR3 loop reads CSVGTSGSYTEQYF. In nucleotides, the CDR3 is TGCAGCGTCGGGACTAGCGGCTCCTATACCGAGCAGTACTTC.

This clonotype was recorded at least ten times. The J gene is TRBJ2-3, the V gene TRBV7-9; 8 nucleotides agree with TRBD1. The CDR3 length is 14 residues. V lost 3 bases, J lost 4 bases, and 3 bases stayed unmatched. Germline values: CDR1 SEHNR, CDR2 FQNEAQ (reference sequence). The CDR3, as DNA: TGTGCCAGCAGCTTCAGGGGGCTGGCAGATACGCAGTATTTT. It yields the protein CASSFRGLADTQYF.

This clonotype has ten or more counts. CDR3: CSASEGGGTYEQYF. The CDR3 bases are TGCAGTGCTAGTGAGGGCGGAGGCACGTACGAGCAGTACTTC. The chain combines TRBV20-1 with TRBJ2-7; the D gene is possibly TRBD2 (5 bases). The CDR3 is made up of 14 amino acids. The germline V gene encodes CDR1 DFQATT and CDR2 SNEGSKA (reference sequence). Trimming pared 3 bases from V and 4 bases from J, leaving 16 bases between.

This chain links TRBV9 with TRBJ1-1; 9 positions agree with TRBD1. V lost 3 bases, J lost 1 base, and 4 bases stayed unmatched. The germline gives CDR1 SGDLS, CDR2 YYNGEE. The CDR3 spans 15 residues. The CDR3: CASSEGQGTNTEAFF. Written as DNA, the CDR3 is TGTGCCAGCAGCGAGGGACAGGGAACGAACACTGAAGCTTTCTTT.

The chain couples TRBV5-4 to TRBJ2-2; D remains ambiguous. Germline CDR1 is SGHNT and CDR2 is YYREEE (reference sequence). V was cut by 1 base and J by 0 bases, with 7 bases left in between. This CDR3 is built from 15 residues. CDR3 sequence (DNA): TGTGCCAGCAGCTTGAACAGCCCGAACACCGGGGAGCTGTTTTTT. The encoded protein is CASSLNSPNTGELFF.

The chain combines TRBV7-9 with TRBJ1-4; D not resolved. The length of the CDR3 is 14 residues. V lost 8 bases and J 1 base, leaving 11 bases between the germline ends. The V gene's germline CDR1 is SEHNR and CDR2 FQNEAQ (reference sequence). DNA of the CDR3: TGTGCCAGCCGATGGGGTGGAACTAATGAAAAACTGTTTTTT. Translating it yields CASRWGGTNEKLFF.

This clonotype was counted ten times or more. The gene calls are TRBV20-1 and TRBJ1-5, with D possibly matching TRBD1 (5 bases). There are 18 residues in the CDR3. V was cut by 0 bases and J by 0 bases, with 18 bases left in between. Looked up from germline, CDR1 is DFQATT and CDR2 is SNEGSKA (reference sequence). Here the CDR3 reads CSARDRYDSPYSNQPQHF. In DNA form, the CDR3 reads TGCAGTGCTAGAGATCGTTATGACAGCCCCTATAGCAATCAGCCCCAGCATTTT.

This clonotype was seen repeatedly, ten times or more. The chain couples TRBV21-1 to TRBJ2-2; the table's D call of TRBD1 was not tested on the DNA. TRBV21-1 is recorded as a pseudogene. The CDR3 consists of 17 residues. CDR3 amino acids: CASSGARGQGVTGELFF. CDR3 bases: TGTGCCAGCAGCGGGGCCAGGGGACAGGGTGTAACCGGGGAGCTGTTTTTT.

The chain recombines TRBV4-1 with TRBJ1-2; a weak D match, TRBD1 (5 bases). V was clipped by 0 bases and J by 2 bases, with 19 bases between them. CDR1 is MGHRA and CDR2 is YSYEKL in the germline V gene. The length of the CDR3 is 18 residues. DNA of the CDR3: TGCGCCAGCAGCCAAGATTTGGTGGCAGGGTTTATGAACTATGGCTACACCTTC. This translates into CASSQDLVAGFMNYGYTF.

The rearrangement links TRBV10-3 to TRBJ1-4; D unclear. The length of the CDR3 is 15 residues. CDR1 is ENHRY, CDR2 SYGVKD, per germline. V was clipped by 6 bases and J by 8 bases, with 19 bases between them. The CDR3 sequence is CAIRDPDIGGEKLFF. The CDR3 nucleotides read TGTGCCATCAGGGACCCCGACATCGGTGGGGAAAAACTGTTTTTT.

This clonotype was counted only a few times. The chain links TRBV5-1 to TRBJ2-7; D gene unclear. The V gene's germline CDR1 is SGHRS and CDR2 YFSETQ. V was clipped by 0 bases and J by 5 bases, with 12 bases between them. The CDR3 sequence is 14 residues long. Written as DNA, the CDR3 is TGCGCCAGCAGCTTGGAACATTTGAGCGACGAGCAGTACTTC. Its translation: CASSLEHLSDEQYF.

The rearrangement links TRBV27 to TRBJ1-6, with D possibly matching TRBD1 (6 bases). V dropped 5 bases and J dropped 7 bases, with 9 bases sitting between them. The V gene's germline CDR1 is MNHEY and CDR2 SMNVEV (reference sequence). CDR3 length equals 13 residues. The CDR3 DNA follows: TGTGCCAGCAGTGTAAGGGGGAATTCACCCCTCCACTTT. This codes for CASSVRGNSPLHF.

The V and J genes are TRBV7-3 and TRBJ1-1, with D possibly being TRBD1 (6 bases). This CDR3 has 13 residues. CDR1 and CDR2 from the germline V gene are SGHTA and FQGTGA. Trimming removed 5 bases from V and 6 bases from J, with 13 bases in between. The CDR3 nucleotides are TGTGCCAGCAGCGAAGACAGGACTGCTGAAGCTTTCTTT. Its protein product is CASSEDRTAEAFF. Looking up the rest from reference TRBV7-3 and TRBJ1-1 gives the full variable domain: GAGVSQTPSNKVTEKGKYVELRCDPISGHTALYWYRQSLGQGPEFLIYFQGTGAADDSGLPNDRFFAVRPEGSVSTLKIQRTERGDSAVYLCASSEDRTAEAFFGQGTRLTVV.

This clonotype was seen a handful of times. The V call is TRBV5-5, the J call TRBJ1-2; D is uncertain. V was pared by 5 bases and J by 8 bases, with 10 bases between. CDR3 size: 11 residues. Germline V gene lookup returns CDR1 SGHKS and CDR2 YYEKEE (reference sequence). The CDR3 reads CASSFIEGYTF. CDR3 in DNA: TGTGCCAGCAGTTTTATTGAGGGCTACACCTTC. Using reference TRBV5-5 and TRBJ1-2 for the parts outside the CDR3, the full variable domain is DAGVTQSPTHLIKTRGQQVTLRCSPISGHKSVSWYQQVLGQGPQFIFQYYEKEERGRGNFPDRFSARQFPNYSSELNVNALLLGDSALYLCASSFIEGYTFGSGTRLTVV.

In its sample, this clonotype was seen many times. The CDR3 nucleotides are TGCAGCGTTGTACCCGGGGGGAGCAATCAGCCCCAGCATTTT. As protein: CSVVPGGSNQPQHF. V gene TRBV29-1 combines with J gene TRBJ1-5; D is perhaps TRBD1 (5 bases). Trimming stripped 4 bases from V and 1 base from J, with 11 bases between. The CDR3 totals 14 residues. In germline, CDR1 is SQVTM, CDR2 ANQGSEA. The variable domain in full, with the rest retrieved from reference TRBV29-1 and TRBJ1-5, is SAVISQKPSRDICQRGTSLTIQCQVDSQVTMMFWYRQQPGQSLTLIATANQGSEATYESGFVIDKFPISRPNLTFSTLTVSNMSPEDSSIYLCSVVPGGSNQPQHFGDGTRLSIL.

The rearrangement links TRBV13 to TRBJ1-2; 11 nucleotides line up with TRBD1. Germline V gene lookup returns CDR1 PRHDT and CDR2 FYEKMQ (reference sequence). This CDR3 has 15 residues. With 5 bases clipped from V and 4 bases from J, the junction kept 6 bases outside the gene matches. Here the CDR3 DNA reads TGTGCCAGCAGCACCGGACAGGGGGCGACCTATGGCTACACCTTC. Translated, it gives CASSTGQGATYGYTF.

The sample holds many counts of this clonotype. This chain connects TRBV28 to TRBJ2-1, with 12 bases identical to TRBD1. V shed 6 bases, J shed 7 bases, and the junction held 4 bases outside the gene matches. Germline-derived CDR1 and CDR2 are MDHEN and SYDVKM. The CDR3 covers 14 residues. The CDR3, as DNA: TGTGCCAGCAGGGGGACAGGGGGCGAGAATGAGCAGTTCTTC. Its protein is CASRGTGGENEQFF.

This clonotype was seen more than once but under ten times. V usage is TRBV15 and J usage is TRBJ2-3; D not resolved. Germline values: CDR1 LNHNV, CDR2 YYDKDF (reference sequence). Trimming removed 4 bases from V and 4 bases from J, with 15 bases in between. This CDR3 is built from 15 residues. The CDR3 sequence: CATSKPAQSPDTQYF. The CDR3 bases are TGTGCCACCAGCAAGCCAGCTCAGAGCCCAGATACGCAGTATTTT.